Sequencing of this TCR beta chain was carried out in a study of T cells in Graves' hyperthyroidism and ophthalmopathy. V lost 4 bases, J lost 6 bases, and 22 bases lay in between. The CDR3 loop spans 16 amino acids. From germline, CDR1 is SGHRS and CDR2 YFSETQ. Authors of the study amplified TCR beta CDR3 regions from RNA transcripts. The TCR CDR3 first-round RT-PCR relied on the HTBI primer set. In TCRdb, the multiplex PCR reads were re-called with MiXCR into one record per CDR3 protein. In the table there are approximately 600,000 distinct CDR3 sequences, 13% to 15% of which are singletons. The material sequenced was blood. The chain employs TRBV5-1 and TRBJ1-1, with a tentative D call TRBD1 (6 bases). The sequence was collected from a woman aged 18 to 35 with Graves' ophthalmopathy. The CDR3 spells CASSVHRAGDFAEAFF. CDR3 nucleotides: TGCGCCAGCAGCGTCCACAGGGCGGGGGATTTCGCTGAAGCTTTCTTT.